The sequence of this T cell receptor (beta chain) was determined in a study of CD8 T cells in Susac syndrome. RNA was extracted with the RNeasy kit, and a quantity of roughly 0.5 to 1 ug was reverse transcribed using random hexamers. One entry per CDR3 protein, called by TCRdb with MiXCR from the immunoSEQ multiplex PCR reads. The sample includes around 130,000 distinct CDR3 sequences, under 95% of them seen just once. CDR3 length equals 13 residues. Trimming left V 3 bases short and J 3 bases short, with 9 bases between. Sequenced material: CD8+ T cells from PBMCs. The TCR originated in a human donor with multiple sclerosis. The rearrangement joins TRBV12-3 or TRBV12-4 to TRBJ2-7, with D perhaps TRBD2 (6 bases). The CDR3 DNA reads as TGTGCCAGCAGTTTGGCTAGCGACTACGAGCAGTACTTC. Translating gives CASSLASDYEQYF.